A single sample is the source of the 7 T cell receptor beta chains below, sequenced in a study of blood T cell repertoires in COVID-19. TCRdb's table, derived via immunoSEQ multiplex PCR, lists solely in-frame clones and lacks some. Of about 35,000 clones listed, 80% are singletons. The sequencing sample was made of peripheral blood. The receptors shown here come from a woman in her 70s with acute or convalescent COVID-19.

This chain joins TRBV11-3 and TRBJ2-5, with TRBD2 identical over 13 bases. The ends lost 1 base at V and 1 base at J; junction bases unmatched: 6. The germline gives CDR1 SGHNT, CDR2 YENEEA. The CDR3 spans 18 residues. CDR3 nucleotide sequence: TGTGCCAGCAGCTTAGGCCGACTAGCGGGGGGACTCCAAGAGACCCAGTACTTC. This sequence encodes CASSLGRLAGGLQETQYF.

The rearrangement links TRBV6-5 to TRBJ1-3; 9 bases align to TRBD1. Unmatched junction bases numbered 7, after V lost 4 bases and J lost 3 bases. CDR3 length: 16 amino acids. Germline V gene lookup returns CDR1 MNHEY and CDR2 SVGAGI. The CDR3 nucleotides read TGTGCCAGCAGTTTCTCGGACAGGGGCAGTGGAAACACCATATATTTT. It encodes CASSFSDRGSGNTIYF.

CDR3: CASSSTRGEAFF. The CDR3 nucleotides read TGTGCCAGCAGCTCAACCCGGGGTGAAGCTTTCTTT. This sequence joins TRBV5-5 and TRBJ1-1; D unclear. The CDR3 is 12 amino acids. V lost 3 bases and J lost 7, with 10 bases in between. Germline lookup yields CDR1 SGHKS and CDR2 YYEKEE (reference sequence).

The rearrangement uses TRBV5-1 and TRBJ2-5, with 7 positions matching TRBD2. The CDR3 spans 13 residues. J gave up 5 bases and V 3 bases, and 4 bases lay outside the gene matches. Germline loops: CDR1 SGHRS, CDR2 YFSETQ. The CDR3: CASSSGLLETQYF. CDR3 sequence (DNA): TGCGCCAGCAGCTCGGGACTACTGGAGACCCAGTACTTC.

The CDR3 reads CSASSLAGGRSSYEQYF. The DNA for the CDR3 is TGCAGTGCTAGTTCCCTAGCGGGGGGTAGGAGCTCCTACGAGCAGTACTTC. V gene TRBV20-1 combines with J gene TRBJ2-7, with 11 bases that match TRBD2. In germline, CDR1 is DFQATT, CDR2 SNEGSKA (reference sequence). V was pared by 3 bases and J by 0 bases, with 10 bases of the junction left unmatched. CDR3 length: 17 amino acids.

The chain is built from TRBV20-1 and TRBJ2-7; TRBD2 aligns across 7 bases. The germline V gene encodes CDR1 DFQATT and CDR2 SNEGSKA (reference sequence). The V gene end was trimmed by 3 bases and the J gene end by 2 bases; junction bases not matched to a gene: 4. The CDR3 runs 13 residues. CDR3: CSASGGGTYEQYF. The CDR3 DNA reads TGCAGTGCTAGTGGCGGGGGAACCTACGAGCAGTACTTC.

The V call is TRBV10-2, the J call TRBJ2-7, with 9 nucleotides matching TRBD2. Germline-derived CDR1 and CDR2 are WSHSY and SAAADI. The CDR3 is 16 amino acids. The J segment lost 3 bases and the V segment lost 6 bases, leaving 12 bases of the junction unmatched. CDR3 bases: TGCGCCAGCAGCGACCTAGTGGCGGGAGGGATCTACGAGCAGTACTTC. Translation gives CASSDLVAGGIYEQYF.